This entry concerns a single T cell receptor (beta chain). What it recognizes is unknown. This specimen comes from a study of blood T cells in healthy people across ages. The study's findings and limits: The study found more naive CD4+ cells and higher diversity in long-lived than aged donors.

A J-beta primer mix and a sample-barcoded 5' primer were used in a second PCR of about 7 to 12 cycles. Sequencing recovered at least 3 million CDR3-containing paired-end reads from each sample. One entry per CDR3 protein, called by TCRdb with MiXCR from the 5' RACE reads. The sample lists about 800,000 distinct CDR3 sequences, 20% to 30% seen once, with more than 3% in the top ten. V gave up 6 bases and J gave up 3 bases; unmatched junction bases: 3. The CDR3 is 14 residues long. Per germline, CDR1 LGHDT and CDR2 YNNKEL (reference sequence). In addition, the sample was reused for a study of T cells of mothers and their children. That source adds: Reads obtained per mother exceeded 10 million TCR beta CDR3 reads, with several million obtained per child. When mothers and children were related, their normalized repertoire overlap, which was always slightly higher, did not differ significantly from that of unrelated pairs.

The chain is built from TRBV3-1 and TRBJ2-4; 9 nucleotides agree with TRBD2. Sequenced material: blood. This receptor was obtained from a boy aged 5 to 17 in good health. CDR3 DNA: TGTGCCAGCAGTCTAGCGGGATACAAAAACATTCAGTACTTC. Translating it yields CASSLAGYKNIQYF.